The sample holds many counts of the clone carrying this T cell receptor (beta chain). The sample belongs to a study of low-dose radiotherapy and immunotherapy resistance in tumors. Study-wide background: Ipilimumab 1 mg/kg every six weeks, together with nivolumab 240 mg every two weeks, was given intravenously to patients. Aspirin was administered orally at 300 mg daily for four cycles, commencing on cycle 1 day 1.

Both TCRalpha and TCRbeta chains were reverse transcribed with V-gene-specific primers. A roughly 20-cycle PCR with a constant-region primer and V-primer adapter amplified TCRs. Through in vitro transcription, the mRNA that had been isolated was amplified. TCRdb passed the reads through MiXCR, listing each CDR3 protein once. The sample records fewer than 90,000 distinct CDR3 sequences, approximately 19% being singletons. Documented time point: before trial treatment. Every donor was treated with nivolumab, ipilimumab, aspirin, low-dose cyclophosphamide and also low-dose radiotherapy. The source of this sequence is a male donor with prostate cancer. Sequencing used PBMCs, obtained before treatment.

The CDR3 sequence is CASSQANRVTGELFF. CDR3 nucleotide sequence: TGCGCCAGCAGCCAAGCCAACAGGGTTACCGGGGAGCTGTTTTTT. The chain couples TRBV4-3 to TRBJ2-2; D might be TRBD1 (6 bases). The CDR3 loop spans 15 amino acids. V shed 1 base and J shed 5 bases, with 11 bases lying between them. Germline V lookup: CDR1 LGHNA, CDR2 YSLEER.